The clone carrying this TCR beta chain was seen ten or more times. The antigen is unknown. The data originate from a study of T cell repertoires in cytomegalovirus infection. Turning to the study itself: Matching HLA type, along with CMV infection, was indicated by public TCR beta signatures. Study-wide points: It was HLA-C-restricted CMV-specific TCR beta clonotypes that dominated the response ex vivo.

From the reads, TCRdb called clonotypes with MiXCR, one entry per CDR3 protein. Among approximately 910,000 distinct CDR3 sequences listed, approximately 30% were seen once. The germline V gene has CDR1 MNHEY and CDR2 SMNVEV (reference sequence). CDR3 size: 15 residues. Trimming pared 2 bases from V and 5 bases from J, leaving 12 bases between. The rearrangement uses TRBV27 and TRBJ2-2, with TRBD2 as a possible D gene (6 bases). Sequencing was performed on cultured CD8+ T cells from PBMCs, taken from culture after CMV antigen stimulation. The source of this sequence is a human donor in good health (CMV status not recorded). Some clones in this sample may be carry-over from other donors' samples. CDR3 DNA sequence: TGTGCCAGCAGTTTACAATGGGGGGAGACCGGGGAGCTGTTTTTT. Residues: CASSLQWGETGELFF.